Listed below are T cell receptor beta chains from one sample, sequenced in a study of T-cell reconstitution after alpha-beta-depleted transplantation in children. TCRdb reprocessed the PCR reads via MiXCR and lists one record per CDR3 protein. In the table there are hundreds of thousands of distinct CDR3 sequences, roughly 15% of which are singletons. Source: PBMCs from the stem cell graft donor, taken from the stem cell graft. These receptors were collected from a human donor who donated a stem cell graft to a child with acute myeloid leukemia. Each CDR3 is given with its conserved first and last residue. D genes are given only for firm matches. Only part of the rows carry a size: once, few, many, or a class if the clone is expanded.

cdr3_length j_call d_call v_call clone_size cdr3_aa cdr3_nt
14 TRBJ1-6 - TRBV20-1 many CSARGGRERSPLHF TGCAGTGCTAGAGGAGGCAGGGAGAGGTCACCCCTCCACTTT
17 TRBJ2-6 - TRBV13 many CASSLEARFSGANVLTF TGTGCCAGCAGCTTAGAGGCCCGGTTCTCTGGGGCCAACGTCCTGACTTTC
16 TRBJ2-2 - TRBV29-1 many CSAGGGQGADTGELFF TGCAGCGCCGGGGGGGGACAGGGTGCAGACACCGGGGAGCTGTTTTTT
13 TRBJ2-3 - TRBV4-3 - CASSQEVGGTQYF TGCGCCAGCAGCCAAGAAGTTGGGGGTACGCAGTATTTT
12 TRBJ1-6 - TRBV7-8 few CASSHSGSPLHF TGTGCCAGCAGTCACAGCGGGTCACCCCTCCACTTT
16 TRBJ2-3 TRBD1 TRBV20-1 many CSARVTGPVITDTQYF TGCAGTGCTAGAGTGACAGGGCCCGTCATCACAGATACGCAGTATTTT
17 TRBJ2-2 - TRBV11-2 - CASSLVKDFLNTGELFF TGTGCCAGCAGCTTAGTCAAAGATTTCCTTAACACCGGGGAGCTGTTTTTT
16 TRBJ2-1 - TRBV20-1 - CCARDTVAGTYNEQFF TGCTGTGCTAGAGATACAGTGGCGGGGACTTACAATGAGCAGTTCTTC
12 TRBJ1-1 - TRBV20-1 many CSVGPDSTEAFF TGCAGTGTGGGACCCGATAGCACTGAAGCTTTCTTT
13 TRBJ2-7 TRBD1 TRBV12-3/TRBV12-4 many CASSRDSSYEQYF TGTGCCAGTAGCCGGGACAGCTCCTACGAGCAGTACTTC
16 TRBJ1-4 TRBD1 TRBV7-6 - CASSPRMTGDREKLFF TGTGCCAGCAGCCCGCGGATGACAGGGGATCGGGAAAAACTGTTTTTT
13 TRBJ2-1 TRBD1 TRBV7-2 many CASSLLGQGWLFF TGTGCCAGCAGCCTCCTTGGACAGGGATGGTTGTTCTTC
12 TRBJ1-5 - TRBV6-2/TRBV6-3 - CASMGSEQPQHF TGTGCCAGCATGGGATCTGAGCAGCCCCAGCATTTT
11 TRBJ1-1 - TRBV25-1 - CASSTRGTAFF TGTGCCAGCAGTACGAGGGGTACGGCTTTCTTT
13 TRBJ2-5 - TRBV29-1 - CSVRPVLGETQYF TGCAGCGTTAGACCCGTTTTGGGAGAGACCCAGTACTTC
15 TRBJ1-1 - TRBV5-1 few CASSLNPGTNTEAFF TGCGCCAGCAGCTTGAACCCGGGAACGAACACTGAAGCTTTCTTT
14 TRBJ1-5 - TRBV29-1 - CSVAVSSSNQPQHF TGCAGCGTTGCGGTATCGAGTAGCAATCAGCCCCAGCATTTT
15 TRBJ2-1 - TRBV6-2/TRBV6-3 few CASSPDPYSYNEQFF TGTGCCAGCAGCCCCGACCCCTACTCCTACAATGAGCAGTTCTTC
14 TRBJ2-7 TRBD1 TRBV7-9 - CASSHGTEIYEQYF TGTGCCAGCAGTCATGGGACAGAAATCTACGAGCAGTACTTC
15 TRBJ1-6 - TRBV25-1 - CASSESGRSNSPLHF TGTGCCAGCAGTGAATCGGGACGGAGTAATTCACCCCTCCACTTT
14 TRBJ2-5 - TRBV18 once CASSPRQGTETQYF TGTGCCAGCTCACCGAGGCAGGGTACGGAGACCCAGTACTTC
16 TRBJ2-1 - TRBV20-1 many CSARDGGRASYNEQFF TGCAGTGCTAGAGATGGAGGCCGGGCTTCCTACAATGAGCAGTTCTTC
13 TRBJ1-1 - TRBV27 many CASSFTLNTEAFF TGTGCCAGCAGTTTTACCTTGAACACTGAAGCTTTCTTT
18 TRBJ2-2 TRBD1 TRBV10-2 - CASSAAGTGGRYTGELFF TGCGCCAGCAGTGCCGCCGGGACAGGGGGACGATACACCGGGGAGCTGTTTTTT